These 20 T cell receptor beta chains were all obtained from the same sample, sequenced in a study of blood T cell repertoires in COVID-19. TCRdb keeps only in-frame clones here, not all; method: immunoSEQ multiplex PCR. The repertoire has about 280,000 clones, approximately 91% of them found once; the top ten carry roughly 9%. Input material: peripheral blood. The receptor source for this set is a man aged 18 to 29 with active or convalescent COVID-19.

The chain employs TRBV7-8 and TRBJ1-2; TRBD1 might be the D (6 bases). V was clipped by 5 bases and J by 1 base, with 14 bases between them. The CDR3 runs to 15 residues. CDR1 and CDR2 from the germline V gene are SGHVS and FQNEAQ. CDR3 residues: CASSPRGAFNYGYTF. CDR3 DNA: TGTGCCAGCAGCCCCCGGGGGGCTTTTAACTATGGCTACACCTTC.

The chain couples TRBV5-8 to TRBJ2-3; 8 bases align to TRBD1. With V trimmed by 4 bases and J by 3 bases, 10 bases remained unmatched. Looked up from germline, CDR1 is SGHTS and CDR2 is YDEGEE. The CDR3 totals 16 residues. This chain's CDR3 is CASSNPGTGFTDTQYF. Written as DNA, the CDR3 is TGTGCCAGCAGCAACCCCGGGACAGGATTTACAGATACGCAGTATTTT.

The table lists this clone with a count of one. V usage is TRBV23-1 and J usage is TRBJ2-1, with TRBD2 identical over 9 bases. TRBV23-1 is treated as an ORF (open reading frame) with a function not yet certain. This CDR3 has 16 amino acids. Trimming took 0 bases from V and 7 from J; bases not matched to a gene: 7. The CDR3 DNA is TGCGCCAGCAGTCAATCGGAGCGGGGGGAGTTGAATGAGCAGTTCTTC. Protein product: CASSQSERGELNEQFF.

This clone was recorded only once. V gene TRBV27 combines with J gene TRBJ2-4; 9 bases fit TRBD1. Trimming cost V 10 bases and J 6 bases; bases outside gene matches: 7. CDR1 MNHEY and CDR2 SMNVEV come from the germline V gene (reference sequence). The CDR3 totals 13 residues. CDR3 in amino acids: CAKDRGSVNIQYF. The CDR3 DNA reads TGTGCCAAAGACAGGGGGTCCGTAAACATTCAGTACTTC.

The CDR3: CASSFLGLAGAGELFF. CDR3 DNA sequence: TGTGCCAGCAGCTTTTTGGGCCTAGCTGGCGCCGGGGAGCTGTTTTTT. The chain recombines TRBV7-2 with TRBJ2-2, with D tentatively TRBD2 (5 bases). V was trimmed by 3 bases and J by 6 bases, leaving 17 bases between them. The length of the CDR3 is 16 residues. The germline V gene has CDR1 SGHTA and CDR2 FQGNSA.

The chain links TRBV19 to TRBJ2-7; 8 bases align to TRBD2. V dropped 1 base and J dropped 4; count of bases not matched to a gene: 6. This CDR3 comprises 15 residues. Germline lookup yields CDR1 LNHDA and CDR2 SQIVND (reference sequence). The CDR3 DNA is TGTGCCAGTAGTATAGGAGTAGCGGGGAGTTACGAGCAGTACTTC. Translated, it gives CASSIGVAGSYEQYF.

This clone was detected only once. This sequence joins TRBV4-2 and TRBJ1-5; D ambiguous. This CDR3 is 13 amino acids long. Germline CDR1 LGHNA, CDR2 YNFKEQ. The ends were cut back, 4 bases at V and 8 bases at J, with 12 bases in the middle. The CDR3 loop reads CASSLEAGEPQHF. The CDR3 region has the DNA TGTGCCAGCAGCCTCGAAGCGGGAGAGCCCCAGCATTTT.

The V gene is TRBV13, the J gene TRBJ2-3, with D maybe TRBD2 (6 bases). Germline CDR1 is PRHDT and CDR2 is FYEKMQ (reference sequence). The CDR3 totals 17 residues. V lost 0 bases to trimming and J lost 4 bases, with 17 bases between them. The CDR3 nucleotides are TGTGCCAGCAGCTTAGGCGCACCGGGGGTTGTCCCAGATACGCAGTATTTT. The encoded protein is CASSLGAPGVVPDTQYF.

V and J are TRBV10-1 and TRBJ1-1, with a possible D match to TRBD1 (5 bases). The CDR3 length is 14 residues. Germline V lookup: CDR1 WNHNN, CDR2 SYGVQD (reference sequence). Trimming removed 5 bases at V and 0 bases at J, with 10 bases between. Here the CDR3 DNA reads TGCGCCAGCAGTTCAGGGTCTATGAACACTGAAGCTTTCTTT. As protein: CASSSGSMNTEAFF.

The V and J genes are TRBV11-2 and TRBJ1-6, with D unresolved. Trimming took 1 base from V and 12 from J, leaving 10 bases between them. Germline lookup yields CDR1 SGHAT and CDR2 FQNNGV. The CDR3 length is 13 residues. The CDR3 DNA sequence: TGTGCCAGCAGCTTAGGAGGATTTGGACCCCTCCACTTT. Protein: CASSLGGFGPLHF.

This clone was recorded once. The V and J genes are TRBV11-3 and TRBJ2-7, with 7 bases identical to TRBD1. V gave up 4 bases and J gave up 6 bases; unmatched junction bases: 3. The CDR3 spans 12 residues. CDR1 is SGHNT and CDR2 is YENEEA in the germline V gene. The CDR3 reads CASSYNRGEQYF. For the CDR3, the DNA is TGTGCCAGCAGCTATAACAGGGGCGAGCAGTACTTC.

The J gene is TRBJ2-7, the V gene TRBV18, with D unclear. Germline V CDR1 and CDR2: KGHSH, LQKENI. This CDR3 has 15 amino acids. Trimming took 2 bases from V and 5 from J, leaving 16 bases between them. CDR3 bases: TGTGCCAGCTCACCAGTCTCCTCCCCGAGCGACGAGCAGTACTTC. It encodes CASSPVSSPSDEQYF.

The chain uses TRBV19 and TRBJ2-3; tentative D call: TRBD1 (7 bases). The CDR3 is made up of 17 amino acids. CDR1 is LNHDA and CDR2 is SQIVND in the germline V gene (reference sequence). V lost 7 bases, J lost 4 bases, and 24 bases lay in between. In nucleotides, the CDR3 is TGTGCCAGTACTCTCCAGCGACAGGGAGGTGTAGCAGATACGCAGTATTTT. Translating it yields CASTLQRQGGVADTQYF.

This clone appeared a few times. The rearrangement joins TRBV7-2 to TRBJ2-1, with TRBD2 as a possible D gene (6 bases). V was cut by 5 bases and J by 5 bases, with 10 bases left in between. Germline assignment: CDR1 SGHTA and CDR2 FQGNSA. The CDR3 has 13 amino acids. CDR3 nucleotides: TGTGCCAGCAGCGCGGGACCTAACAATGAGCAGTTCTTC. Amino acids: CASSAGPNNEQFF.

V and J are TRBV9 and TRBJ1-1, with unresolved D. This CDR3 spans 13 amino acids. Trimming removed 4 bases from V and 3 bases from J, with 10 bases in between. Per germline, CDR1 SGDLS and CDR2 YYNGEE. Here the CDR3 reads CASSPWADTEAFF. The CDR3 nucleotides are TGTGCCAGCAGCCCCTGGGCTGACACTGAAGCTTTCTTT.

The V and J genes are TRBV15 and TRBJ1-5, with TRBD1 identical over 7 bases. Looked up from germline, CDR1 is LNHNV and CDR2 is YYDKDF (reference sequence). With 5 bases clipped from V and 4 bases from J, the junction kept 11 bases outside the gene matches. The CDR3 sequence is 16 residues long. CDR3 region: CATSGTDGTANQPQHF. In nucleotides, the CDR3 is TGTGCCACCAGCGGAACTGACGGGACAGCAAATCAGCCCCAGCATTTT.

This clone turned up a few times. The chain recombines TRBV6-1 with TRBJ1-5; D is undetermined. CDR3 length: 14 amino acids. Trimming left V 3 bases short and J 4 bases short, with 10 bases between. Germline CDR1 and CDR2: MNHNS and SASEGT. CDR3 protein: CASSESVPNQPQHF. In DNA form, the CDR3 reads TGTGCCAGCAGTGAGTCAGTCCCGAATCAGCCCCAGCATTTT.

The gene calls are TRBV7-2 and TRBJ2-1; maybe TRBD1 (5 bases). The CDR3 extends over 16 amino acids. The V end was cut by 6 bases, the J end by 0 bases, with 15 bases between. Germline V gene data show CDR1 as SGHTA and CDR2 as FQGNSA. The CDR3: CASRKGAESSYNEQFF. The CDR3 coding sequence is TGTGCCAGCAGAAAAGGGGCAGAAAGCTCCTACAATGAGCAGTTCTTC.

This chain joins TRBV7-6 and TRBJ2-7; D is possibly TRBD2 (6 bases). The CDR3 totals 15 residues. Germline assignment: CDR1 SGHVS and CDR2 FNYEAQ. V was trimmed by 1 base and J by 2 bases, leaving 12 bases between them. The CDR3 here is CASSLGGAPTYEQYF. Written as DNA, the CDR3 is TGTGCCAGCAGCTTAGGCGGGGCCCCTACCTACGAGCAGTACTTC.

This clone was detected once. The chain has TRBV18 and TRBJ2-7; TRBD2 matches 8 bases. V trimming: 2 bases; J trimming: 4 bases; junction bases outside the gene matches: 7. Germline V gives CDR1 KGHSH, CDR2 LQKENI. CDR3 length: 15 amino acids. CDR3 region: CASSPRVPSGYEQYF. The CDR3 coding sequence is TGTGCCAGCTCACCAAGAGTTCCTAGCGGGTACGAGCAGTACTTC.